The 8 T cell receptor beta chains below all came from one sample that was sequenced in a study of T cell responses to AZD1222 COVID-19 vaccine. Repertoires were generated with immunoSEQ multiplex PCR, while TCRdb's copy carries only in-frame clones and drops some. The sample holds 80,000 to 100,000 clones, about 89% seen once. The specimen comprised peripheral blood, sampled on day 0 of AZD1222 vaccination. The source is an adult in good health.

J is TRBJ2-7 and V is TRBV7-3, with 8 positions matching TRBD1. Germline V gene data show CDR1 as SGHTA and CDR2 as FQGTGA. This CDR3 is 13 amino acids long. The ends lost 5 bases at V and 6 bases at J; junction bases unmatched: 6. DNA of the CDR3: TGTGCCAGCAGCACTCGGACAGGGTCCGAGCAGTACTTC. Protein product: CASSTRTGSEQYF.

The chain links TRBV28 to TRBJ2-7; 11 nucleotides agree with TRBD1. There are 15 residues in the CDR3. In germline, CDR1 is MDHEN, CDR2 SYDVKM. V lost 6 bases to trimming and J lost 3 bases; unmatched junction nucleotides: 7. CDR3 sequence: CASSYPGTGGYEQYF. The CDR3, as DNA: TGTGCCAGCAGCTACCCTGGGACAGGGGGCTACGAGCAGTACTTC.

This clone appeared once. The chain has TRBV28 and TRBJ2-2; D gene unclear. The V gene's germline CDR1 is MDHEN and CDR2 SYDVKM. The CDR3 extends over 15 amino acids. The V and J ends lost 4 bases and 5 bases respectively, with 14 bases between them. Written as DNA, the CDR3 is TGTGCCAGCAGTTCGCCAAGTCCCGGAACCGGGGAGCTGTTTTTT. Amino acids: CASSSPSPGTGELFF.

The V gene is TRBV7-3, the J gene TRBJ1-2; 7 positions match TRBD1. The germline gives CDR1 SGHTA, CDR2 FQGTGA. V trimming: 3 bases; J trimming: 5 bases; junction bases outside the gene matches: 3. The CDR3 runs to 13 residues. CDR3 nucleotides: TGTGCCAGCAGCTTCAAGGGACAGTATGGCTACACCTTC. This sequence encodes CASSFKGQYGYTF.

This clone was recorded a few times. The rearrangement links TRBV28 to TRBJ1-5; TRBD1 matches at 8 bases. The junction had 5 bases not matched to a gene; V was cut back by 1 base and J by 6 bases. The CDR3 spans 15 residues. Germline values: CDR1 MDHEN, CDR2 SYDVKM. This CDR3 reads CASSLSGQGGQPQHF. As DNA, the CDR3 is TGTGCCAGCAGTTTATCTGGACAGGGAGGTCAGCCCCAGCATTTT.

The V gene is TRBV19, the J gene TRBJ2-1; 7 nucleotides match TRBD2. CDR1 LNHDA and CDR2 SQIVND come from the germline V gene (reference sequence). Trimming removed 5 bases from V and 5 bases from J; junction bases left unmatched: 9. The CDR3 consists of 15 residues. The chain's CDR3 is CASSLRTRVDNEQFF. In DNA, the CDR3 is TGTGCCAGTAGTTTGCGGACTAGAGTAGACAATGAGCAGTTCTTC.

CDR3 sequence (DNA): TGTGCCAGCAGTTACGGGGGGGGTCTCCAAGAGACCCAGTACTTC. This translates into CASSYGGGLQETQYF. The V call is TRBV6-5, the J call TRBJ2-5; the match to TRBD2 covers 7 bases. This CDR3 has 15 residues. Germline V lookup: CDR1 MNHEY, CDR2 SVGAGI. Trimming at V came to 2 bases and at J to 1 base, leaving 4 bases not matched to a gene.

This chain joins TRBV19 and TRBJ2-7; no firm D call. The CDR3 has 13 amino acids. V shed 3 bases and J shed 4 bases, with 10 bases lying between them. The germline CDR1 and CDR2 sequences are LNHDA and SQIVND (reference sequence). The CDR3: CASSIVQGYEQYF. CDR3 nucleotides: TGTGCCAGTAGTATCGTCCAAGGGTACGAGCAGTACTTC.